This is a list of T cell receptor beta chains from one sample in a study of monozygotic twins with inflammatory bowel disease. With the 5' RACE reads reprocessed, TCRdb shows one record per CDR3 protein and no DNA. This repertoire includes under 130,000 distinct CDR3 sequences. The sequenced material came from blood. These receptors all stem from a human donor with ulcerative colitis or Crohn's disease, or a healthy co-twin of an affected twin (not recorded which). Both conserved end residues are part of each CDR3.

21	TRBV3-1	TRBJ2-1	CASSQALQPGLAGGPYNEQFF
13	TRBV27	TRBJ2-7	CASSQWGVGEQYF
14	TRBV7-9	TRBJ1-4	CASTPRDTGEKLFF
15	TRBV7-9	TRBJ1-1	CASSSDSVLNTEAFF
15	TRBV7-3	TRBJ2-1	CASSQTHGAYNEQFF
15	TRBV5-1	TRBJ2-1	CASSLVQGSHNEQFF
14	TRBV11-2	TRBJ2-2	CASSLEARTGELFF
14	TRBV20-1	TRBJ2-2	CSATGTSDTGELFF
17	TRBV20-1	TRBJ2-1	CSASLMVGRRGKDEQFF
15	TRBV10-1	TRBJ2-1	CASSPGLAGGFGQFF
16	TRBV29-1	TRBJ1-4	CSVLERGAATNEKLFF
14	TRBV3-1	TRBJ1-3	CASSQVGAGNTIYF
17	TRBV3-1	TRBJ2-2	CASSQERLAGGPGELFF
17	TRBV7-6	TRBJ2-3	CASSLGLRAGGRDTQYF
14	TRBV28	TRBJ1-3	CASRSGGSGNTIYF
15	TRBV3-1	TRBJ1-4	CASSLAGTTNEKLFF
15	TRBV16	TRBJ2-3	CASSPTSGGLDTQYF
15	TRBV7-8	TRBJ2-7	CASSGEGFESYEQYF
18	TRBV12-3/TRBV12-4	TRBJ2-3	CASSYSGTSGRAKDTQYF
17	TRBV6-1	TRBJ2-4	CASSSTDGREAKNIQYF
17	TRBV15	TRBJ2-3	CATSRDRVSGGTDTQYF
13	TRBV10-3	TRBJ1-5	CAINRDRGQPQHF
12	TRBV20-1	TRBJ2-3	CSARRRADTQYF
18	TRBV18	TRBJ2-4	CASSPGGEGSLPKNIQYF
15	TRBV7-6	TRBJ2-1	CASSKGTSEYNEQFF
16	TRBV4-3	TRBJ2-5	CASSPILGLGEQTQYF
14	TRBV24-1	TRBJ2-5	CATSAGDSQETQYF
17	TRBV7-2	TRBJ2-1	CASSLTYSGSPYNEQFF
16	TRBV12-3/TRBV12-4	TRBJ2-3	CASSAPGTGGSYTQYF
16	TRBV4-2	TRBJ2-7	CASSQDLGSSSYEQYF
14	TRBV5-4	TRBJ1-2	CASSSEHGNYGYTF
17	TRBV18	TRBJ2-1	CASSPATGTRTLNEQFF
15	TRBV19	TRBJ2-7	CASRKAGGLNYEQYF
15	TRBV5-1	TRBJ2-1	CASSQTTGRYNEQFF
14	TRBV29-1	TRBJ2-2	CSGQARQGAGELFF
14	TRBV30	TRBJ2-1	CAWSGLAGGNEQFF
17	TRBV4-3	TRBJ2-3	CASSQRGFRGETDTQYF
15	TRBV25-1	TRBJ2-7	CASSESTVLGYEQYF
15	TRBV20-1	TRBJ2-7	CSARDYSGSSYEQYF
15	TRBV12-3/TRBV12-4	TRBJ2-1	CASSLDGTGGNEQFF
15	TRBV7-7	TRBJ2-3	CASSHGLARTDTQYF
16	TRBV5-6	TRBJ2-6	CASSLGTRSGANVLTF